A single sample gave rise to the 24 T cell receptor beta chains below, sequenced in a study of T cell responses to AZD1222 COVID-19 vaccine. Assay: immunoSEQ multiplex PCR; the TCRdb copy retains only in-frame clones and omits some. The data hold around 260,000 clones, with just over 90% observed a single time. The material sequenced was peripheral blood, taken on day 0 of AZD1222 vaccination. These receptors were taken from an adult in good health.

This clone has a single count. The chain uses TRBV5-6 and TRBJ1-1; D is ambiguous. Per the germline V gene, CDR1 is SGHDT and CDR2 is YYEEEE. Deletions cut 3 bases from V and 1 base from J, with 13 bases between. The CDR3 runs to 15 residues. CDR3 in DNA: TGTGCCAGCAGCTCGGTCGGCACCCCGAACACTGAAGCTTTCTTT. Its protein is CASSSVGTPNTEAFF.

CDR3 region: CASSYSFQSETQYF. DNA for the CDR3: TGTGCCAGCAGTTACTCGTTCCAGTCAGAGACCCAGTACTTC. The chain couples TRBV6-5 to TRBJ2-5; D gene uncertain. V gave up 0 bases and J gave up 4 bases, with 9 bases separating them. There are 14 residues in the CDR3. Germline-derived CDR1 and CDR2 are MNHEY and SVGAGI.

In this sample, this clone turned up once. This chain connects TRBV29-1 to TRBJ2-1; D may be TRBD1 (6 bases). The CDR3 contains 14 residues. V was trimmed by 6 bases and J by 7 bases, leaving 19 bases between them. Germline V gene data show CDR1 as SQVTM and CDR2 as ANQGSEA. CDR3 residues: CSVLGGRGANEQFF. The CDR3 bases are TGCAGCGTCTTAGGAGGCAGGGGAGCAAATGAGCAGTTCTTC.

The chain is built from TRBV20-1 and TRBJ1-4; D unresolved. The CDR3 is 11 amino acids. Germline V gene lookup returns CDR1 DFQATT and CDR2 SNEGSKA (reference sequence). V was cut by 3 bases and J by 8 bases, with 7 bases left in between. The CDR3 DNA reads TGCAGTGCTAGGGGCCGGGAAAAACTGTTTTTT. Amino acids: CSARGREKLFF.

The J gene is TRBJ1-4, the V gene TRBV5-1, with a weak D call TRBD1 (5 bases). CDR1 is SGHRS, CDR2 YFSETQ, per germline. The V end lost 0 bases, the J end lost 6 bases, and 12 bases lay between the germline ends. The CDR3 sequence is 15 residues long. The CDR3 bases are TGCGCCAGCAGCTTGGTGGGACCTAATTATGAAAAACTGTTTTTT. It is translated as CASSLVGPNYEKLFF. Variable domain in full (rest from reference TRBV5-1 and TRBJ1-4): KAGVTQTPRYLIKTRGQQVTLSCSPISGHRSVSWYQQTPGQGLQFLFEYFSETQRNKGNFPGRFSGRQFSNSRSEMNVSTLELGDSALYLCASSLVGPNYEKLFFGSGTQLSVL.

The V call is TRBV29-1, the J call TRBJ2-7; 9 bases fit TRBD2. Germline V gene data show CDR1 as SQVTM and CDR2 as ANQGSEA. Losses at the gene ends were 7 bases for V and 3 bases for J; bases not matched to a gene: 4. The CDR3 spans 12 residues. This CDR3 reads CSAGLALYEQYF. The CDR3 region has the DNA TGCAGCGCGGGACTAGCCCTCTACGAGCAGTACTTC.

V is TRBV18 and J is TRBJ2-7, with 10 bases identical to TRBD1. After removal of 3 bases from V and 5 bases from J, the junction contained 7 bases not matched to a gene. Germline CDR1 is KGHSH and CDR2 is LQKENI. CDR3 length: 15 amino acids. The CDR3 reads CASSPNTGTGDEQYF. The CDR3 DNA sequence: TGTGCCAGCTCACCCAATACCGGGACAGGGGACGAGCAGTACTTC.

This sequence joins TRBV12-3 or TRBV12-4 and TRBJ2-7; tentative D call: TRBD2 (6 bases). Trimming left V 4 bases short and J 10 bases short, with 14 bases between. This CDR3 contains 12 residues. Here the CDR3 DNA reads TGTGCCAGCAGTTGGGACTTGGGGTTACAGTACTTC. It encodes CASSWDLGLQYF.

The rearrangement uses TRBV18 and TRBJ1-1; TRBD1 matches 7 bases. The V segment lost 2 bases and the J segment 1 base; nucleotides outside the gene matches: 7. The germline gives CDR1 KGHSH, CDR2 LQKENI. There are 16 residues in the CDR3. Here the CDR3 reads CASSPLHRDRNTEAFF. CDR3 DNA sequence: TGTGCCAGCTCACCATTACACCGGGACAGGAACACTGAAGCTTTCTTT.

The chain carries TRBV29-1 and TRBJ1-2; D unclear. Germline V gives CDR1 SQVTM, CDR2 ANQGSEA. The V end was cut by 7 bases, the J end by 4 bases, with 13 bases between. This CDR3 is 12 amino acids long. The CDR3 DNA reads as TGCAGCGCTCGAATGGGCGGCTATGGCTACACCTTC. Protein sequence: CSARMGGYGYTF. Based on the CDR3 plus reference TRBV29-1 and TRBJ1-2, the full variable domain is SAVISQKPSRDICQRGTSLTIQCQVDSQVTMMFWYRQQPGQSLTLIATANQGSEATYESGFVIDKFPISRPNLTFSTLTVSNMSPEDSSIYLCSARMGGYGYTFGSGTRLTVV.

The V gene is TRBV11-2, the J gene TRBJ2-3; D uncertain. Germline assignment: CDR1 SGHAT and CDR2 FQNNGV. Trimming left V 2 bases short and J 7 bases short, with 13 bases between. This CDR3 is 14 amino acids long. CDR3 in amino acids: CASSLIRLRYTQYF. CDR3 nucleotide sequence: TGTGCCAGCAGCTTAATCAGGCTGCGCTATACGCAGTATTTT.

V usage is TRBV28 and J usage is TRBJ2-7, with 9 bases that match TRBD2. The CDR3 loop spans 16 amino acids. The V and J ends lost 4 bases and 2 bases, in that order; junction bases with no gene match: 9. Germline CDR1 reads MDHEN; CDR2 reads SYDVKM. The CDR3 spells CASSYNSGSLTYEQYF. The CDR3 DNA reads TGTGCCAGCAGTTACAATAGCGGGAGCCTGACCTACGAGCAGTACTTC.

CDR3 bases: TGTGCCAGTAGTCCAGGTTGGGACACAGATACGCAGTATTTT. Translation: CASSPGWDTDTQYF. The J gene is TRBJ2-3, the V gene TRBV19; D is unclear. Germline V CDR1 and CDR2: LNHDA, SQIVND (reference sequence). CDR3 length equals 14 residues. V was shortened by 5 bases and J by 2 bases, with 11 bases between the two germline ends. The variable domain in full, completed from reference TRBV19 and TRBJ2-3, reads DGGITQSPKYLFRKEGQNVTLSCEQNLNHDAMYWYRQDPGQGLRLIYYSQIVNDFQKGDIAEGYSVSREKKESFPLTVTSAQKNPTAFYLCASSPGWDTDTQYFGPGTRLTVL.

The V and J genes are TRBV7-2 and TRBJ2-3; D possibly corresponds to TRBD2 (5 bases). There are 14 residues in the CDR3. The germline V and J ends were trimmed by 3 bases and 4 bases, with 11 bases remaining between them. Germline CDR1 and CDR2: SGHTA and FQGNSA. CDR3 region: CASSLVSGSDTQYF. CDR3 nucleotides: TGTGCCAGCAGCTTGGTGTCGGGATCAGATACGCAGTATTTT.

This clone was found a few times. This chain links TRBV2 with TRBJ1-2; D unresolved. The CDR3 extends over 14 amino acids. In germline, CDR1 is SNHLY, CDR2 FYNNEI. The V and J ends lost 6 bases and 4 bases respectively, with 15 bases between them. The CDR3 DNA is TGTGCCAGCAGCCAGACACAAGGTGGCTATGGCTACACCTTC. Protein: CASSQTQGGYGYTF.

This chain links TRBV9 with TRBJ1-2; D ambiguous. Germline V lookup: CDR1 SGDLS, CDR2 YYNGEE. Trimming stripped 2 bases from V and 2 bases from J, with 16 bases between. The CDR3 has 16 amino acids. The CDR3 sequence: CASSVRGDTSNYGYTF. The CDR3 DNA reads TGTGCCAGCAGCGTGAGAGGAGACACTTCCAACTATGGCTACACCTTC.

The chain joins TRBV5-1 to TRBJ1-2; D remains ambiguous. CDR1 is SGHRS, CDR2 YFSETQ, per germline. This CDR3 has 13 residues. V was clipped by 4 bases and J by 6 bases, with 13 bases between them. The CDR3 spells CASSPPDSHGYTF. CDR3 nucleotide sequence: TGCGCCAGCAGCCCGCCTGATAGCCATGGCTACACCTTC. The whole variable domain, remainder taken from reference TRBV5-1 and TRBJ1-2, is KAGVTQTPRYLIKTRGQQVTLSCSPISGHRSVSWYQQTPGQGLQFLFEYFSETQRNKGNFPGRFSGRQFSNSRSEMNVSTLELGDSALYLCASSPPDSHGYTFGSGTRLTVV.

The CDR3 DNA reads as TGCAGTGCTCCTAAGGCAGGCAGCTACACCTTC. Its translation: CSAPKAGSYTF. J is TRBJ1-2 and V is TRBV20-1; D is ambiguous. In germline, CDR1 is DFQATT, CDR2 SNEGSKA (reference sequence). The CDR3 is 11 amino acids. V gave up 5 bases and J gave up 9 bases, with 13 bases separating them.

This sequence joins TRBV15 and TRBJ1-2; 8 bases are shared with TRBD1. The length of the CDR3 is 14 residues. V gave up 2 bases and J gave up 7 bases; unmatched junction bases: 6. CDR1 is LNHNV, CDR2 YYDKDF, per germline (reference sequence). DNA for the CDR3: TGTGCCACCAGCAGACAGGGGGCAGGGGGTGGCTACACCTTC. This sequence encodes CATSRQGAGGGYTF.

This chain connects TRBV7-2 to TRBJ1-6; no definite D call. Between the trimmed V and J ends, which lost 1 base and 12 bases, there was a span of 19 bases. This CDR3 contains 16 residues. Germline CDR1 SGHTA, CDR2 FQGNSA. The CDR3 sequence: CASSLGTALRGRPLHF. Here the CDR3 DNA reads TGTGCCAGCAGCTTAGGGACCGCGCTACGAGGAAGACCCCTCCACTTT.

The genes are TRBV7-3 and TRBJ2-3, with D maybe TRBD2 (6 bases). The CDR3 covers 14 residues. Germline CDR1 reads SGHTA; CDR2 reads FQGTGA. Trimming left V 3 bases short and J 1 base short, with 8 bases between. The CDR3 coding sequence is TGTGCCAGCAGCTTGGGACTCCGCACAGATACGCAGTATTTT. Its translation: CASSLGLRTDTQYF.

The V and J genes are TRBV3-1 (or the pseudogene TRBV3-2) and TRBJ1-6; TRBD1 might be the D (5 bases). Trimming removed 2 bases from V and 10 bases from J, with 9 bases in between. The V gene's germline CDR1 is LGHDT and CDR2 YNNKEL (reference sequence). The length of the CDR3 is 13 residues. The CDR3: CASSQFRDSPLHF. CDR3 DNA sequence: TGTGCCAGCAGCCAATTCAGGGACTCACCCCTCCACTTT.

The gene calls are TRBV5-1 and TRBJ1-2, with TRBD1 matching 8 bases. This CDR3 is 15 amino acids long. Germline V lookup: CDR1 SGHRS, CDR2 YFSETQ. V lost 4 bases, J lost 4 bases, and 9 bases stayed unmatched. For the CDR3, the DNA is TGCGCCAGCAGCGAGGGGACAGGAGACCTCTATGGCTACACCTTC. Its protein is CASSEGTGDLYGYTF.

Here the CDR3 DNA reads TGTGCCAGCAGAAACACAGGGCTGTCGCCCCTCCACTTT. Translation gives CASRNTGLSPLHF. The rearrangement uses TRBV3-1 (or the pseudogene TRBV3-2) and TRBJ1-6; D is perhaps TRBD1 (6 bases). V gave up 6 bases and J gave up 13 bases, with 16 bases separating them. Germline assignment: CDR1 LGHDT and CDR2 YNNKEL (reference sequence). The CDR3 extends over 13 amino acids.